This T cell receptor beta chain originates from a study of blood T cell repertoires in COVID-19. Looking at the study overall: Samples of COVID-19 (acute and convalescent) were obtained from the United States, Italy and Spain. PBMCs, B-cell-depleted T cells, or T cells were the source of the cDNA or gDNA that made up the material.

Germline V gene sequence: CDR1 SGHNT, CDR2 YYREEE (reference sequence). V lost 2 bases and J lost 5; bases outside the gene matches: 4. The CDR3 covers 14 residues. Per the authors' pipeline: Using reference gene primer amplification, nucleated cell counts were estimated. Assay used: immunoSEQ multiplex PCR; TCRdb lists only in-frame clones, some missing. V and J calls and clone size follow that table, whereas D and trimming were derived from the DNA. The table includes about 77,000 clones, about 92% detected once. This receptor was identified in a woman older than 75 with active or convalescent COVID-19. This sequence joins TRBV5-4 and TRBJ2-5; 9 nucleotides line up with TRBD1. The sample comprised peripheral blood. For the CDR3, the DNA is TGTGCCAGCAGCTTTGGGACAGGGCCCGAGACCCAGTACTTC. Translation gives CASSFGTGPETQYF.